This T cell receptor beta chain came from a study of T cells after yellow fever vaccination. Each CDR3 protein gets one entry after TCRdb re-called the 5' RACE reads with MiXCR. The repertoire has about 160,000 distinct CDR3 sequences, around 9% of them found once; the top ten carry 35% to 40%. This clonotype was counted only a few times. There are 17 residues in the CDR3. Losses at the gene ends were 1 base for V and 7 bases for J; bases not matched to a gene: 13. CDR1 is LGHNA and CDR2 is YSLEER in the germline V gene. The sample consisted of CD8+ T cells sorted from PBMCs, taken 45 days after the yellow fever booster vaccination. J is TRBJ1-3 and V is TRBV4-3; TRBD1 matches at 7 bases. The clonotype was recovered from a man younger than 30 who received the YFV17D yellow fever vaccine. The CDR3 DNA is TGCGCCAGCAGCCAAGTGAGGGGCTGGGGCAGGGGGAACACCATATATTTT. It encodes CASSQVRGWGRGNTIYF.